This T cell receptor beta chain was documented in a study of neurological immune-mediated disorders. Broader study findings: Expanded clones shared no identical CDR3 amino acid sequences across subjects, which suggested private TCR-beta repertoires in all groups.

Regarding time point: longitudinal time-point 2. Healthy control samples came from blood bank volunteers in Maryland, USA. The CDR3 extends over 13 amino acids. Trimming pared 7 bases from V and 5 bases from J, leaving 17 bases between. CDR1 and CDR2 from the germline V gene are SQVTM and ANQGSEA. This clonotype was counted at least ten times. Its antigen is not identified. 5'RACE employing 10-nucleotide random UMIs yielded the cDNA. In each sequencing run, over 170 million TCR-beta sequences were generated from 15-18 subjects. From the 5' RACE reads, TCRdb called clonotypes with MiXCR, one entry per CDR3 protein. This table has tens of thousands of distinct CDR3 sequences, about 8.9% appearing once.

The genes are TRBV29-1 and TRBJ1-1; a possible D gene is TRBD1 (5 bases). The source material was PBMCs. The TCR sequence derives from a man aged 30 to 45 in good health. This CDR3 is CSAALGRDTEAFF. DNA for the CDR3: TGCAGCGCTGCACTCGGCAGGGATACTGAAGCTTTCTTT.